This record looks at one T cell receptor beta chain sequence and its context. What it recognizes is unknown. The sort gate was single viable CD3+CD4+CD8-CD45RO+ cells for memory CD4+ T cells. Donors' CMV status reflects serum IgG against pp150, pp28, p38, p52. These data originate in a study of memory CD4+ T cells and cytomegalovirus serostatus. CDR3 size: 13 residues. The junction had 7 bases not matched to a gene; V was cut back by 4 bases and J by 8 bases. The germline CDR1 and CDR2 sequences are SEHNR and FQNEAQ (reference sequence). Original methodology: After removing out-of-frame reads, 2.3 million or so distinct TCRbeta sequences remained. Repertoires were generated with immunoSEQ multiplex PCR, while TCRdb's copy carries only in-frame clones and drops some. V, J and clone size are taken as reported in that table, and D and trimming were inferred from the DNA itself. The sample carries 60,000 or so clones, 82% recorded once.

Study observations and caveats: CMV serostatus prediction reached median AUC 0.95, or 0.91 with US-trained model. Of 150 to 200 reported CMV TCRbeta sequences, 67 were found in memory CD4+ repertoires.

The material sequenced was memory CD4+ T cells from blood. The clonotype originates from an adult in good health and CMV-seronegative. Some clones in this sample may be carry-over from other donors' samples. V usage is TRBV7-9 and J usage is TRBJ1-2, with 7 bases matching TRBD1. The CDR3 coding sequence is TGTGCCAGCAGCTCACGACAGGGCGGAGGCTACACCTTC. Encoded protein: CASSSRQGGGYTF. Looking up the rest from reference TRBV7-9 and TRBJ1-2 gives the full variable domain: DTGVSQNPRHKITKRGQNVTFRCDPISEHNRLYWYRQTLGQGPEFLTYFQNEAQLEKSRLLSDRFSAERPKGSFSTLEIQRTEQGDSAMYLCASSSRQGGGYTFGSGTRLTVV.